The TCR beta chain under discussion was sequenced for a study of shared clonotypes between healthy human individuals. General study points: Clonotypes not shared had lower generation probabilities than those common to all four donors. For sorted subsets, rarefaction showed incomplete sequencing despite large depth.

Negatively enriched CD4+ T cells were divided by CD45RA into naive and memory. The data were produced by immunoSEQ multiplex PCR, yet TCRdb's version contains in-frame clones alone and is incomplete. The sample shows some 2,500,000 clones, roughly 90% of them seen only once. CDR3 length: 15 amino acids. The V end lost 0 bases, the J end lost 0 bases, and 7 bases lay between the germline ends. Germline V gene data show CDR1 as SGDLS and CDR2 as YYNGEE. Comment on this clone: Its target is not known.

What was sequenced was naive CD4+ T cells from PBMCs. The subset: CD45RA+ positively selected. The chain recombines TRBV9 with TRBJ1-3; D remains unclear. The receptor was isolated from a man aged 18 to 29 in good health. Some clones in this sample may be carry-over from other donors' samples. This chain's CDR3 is CASSVEQLSGNTIYF. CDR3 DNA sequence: TGTGCCAGCAGCGTAGAACAACTCTCTGGAAACACCATATATTTT.